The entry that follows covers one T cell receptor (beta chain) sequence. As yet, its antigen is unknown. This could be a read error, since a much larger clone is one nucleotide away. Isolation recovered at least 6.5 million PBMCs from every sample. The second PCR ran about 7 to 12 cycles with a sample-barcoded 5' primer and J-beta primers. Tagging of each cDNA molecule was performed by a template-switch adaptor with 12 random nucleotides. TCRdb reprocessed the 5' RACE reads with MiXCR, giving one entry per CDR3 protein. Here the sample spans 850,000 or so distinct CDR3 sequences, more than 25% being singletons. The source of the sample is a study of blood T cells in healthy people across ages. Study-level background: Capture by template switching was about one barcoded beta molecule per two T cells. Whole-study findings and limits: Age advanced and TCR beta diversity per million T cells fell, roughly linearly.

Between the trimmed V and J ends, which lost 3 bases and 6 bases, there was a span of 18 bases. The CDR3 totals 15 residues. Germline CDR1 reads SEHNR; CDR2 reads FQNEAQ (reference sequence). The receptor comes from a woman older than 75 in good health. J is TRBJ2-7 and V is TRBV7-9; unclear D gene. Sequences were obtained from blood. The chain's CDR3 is CASSFGSDGSGEQYF. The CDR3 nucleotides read TGTGCCAGCAGCTTTGGGTCAGACGGATCAGGCGAGCAGTACTTC.